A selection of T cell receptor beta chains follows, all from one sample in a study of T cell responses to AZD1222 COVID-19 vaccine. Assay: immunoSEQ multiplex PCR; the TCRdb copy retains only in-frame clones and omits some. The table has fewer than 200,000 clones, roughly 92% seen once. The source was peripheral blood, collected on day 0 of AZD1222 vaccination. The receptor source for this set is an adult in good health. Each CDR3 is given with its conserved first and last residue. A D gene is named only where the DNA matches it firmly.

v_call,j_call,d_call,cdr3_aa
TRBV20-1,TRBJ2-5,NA,CSAPFGETQYF
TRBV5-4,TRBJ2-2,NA,CAVGGPRETGELFF
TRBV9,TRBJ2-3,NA,CASSVVERDTQYF
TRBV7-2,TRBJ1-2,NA,CASSFRWGAIGYTF
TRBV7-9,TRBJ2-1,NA,CASSLAQASYNEQFF
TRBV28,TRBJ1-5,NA,CASSLFPGMDQPQHF
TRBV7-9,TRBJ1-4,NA,CASSLGQGTTNEKLFF
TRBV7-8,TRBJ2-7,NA,CASSLGAVGYEQYF
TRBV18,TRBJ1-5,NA,CASSPGTDYQPQHF
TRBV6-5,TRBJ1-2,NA,CASSSRADVYGYTF
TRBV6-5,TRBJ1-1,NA,CASSYVPGGTEAFF
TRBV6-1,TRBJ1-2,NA,CASSDRQDWGGYTF
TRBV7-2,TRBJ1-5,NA,CASSSNRAQQPQHF
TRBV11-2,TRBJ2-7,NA,CASSISHEQYF
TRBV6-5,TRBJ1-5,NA,CASIQWGGVQPQHF
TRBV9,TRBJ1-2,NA,CASSVDWNYGYTF
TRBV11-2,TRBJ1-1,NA,CASSLVPGAGTEAFF
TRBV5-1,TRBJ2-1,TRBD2,CASRGSGEYNEQFF
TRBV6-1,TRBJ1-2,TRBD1,CASSERTGGFYGYTF
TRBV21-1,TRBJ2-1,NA,CASSERLAGGPPYNEQFF
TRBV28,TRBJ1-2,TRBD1,CASSLSGTGAYGYTF
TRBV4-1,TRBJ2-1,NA,CASSQSSAAYNEQFF
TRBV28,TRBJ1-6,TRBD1,CASSRGTGVYNSPLHF
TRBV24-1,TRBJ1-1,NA,CATSDADRSEAFF
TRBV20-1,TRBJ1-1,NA,CSASLAGAAEAFF
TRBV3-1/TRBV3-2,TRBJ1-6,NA,CASSHFVGNSPLHF
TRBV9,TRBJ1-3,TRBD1,CASSAGTGGLGTIYF
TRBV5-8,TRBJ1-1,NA,CASSLSHTLRAFF
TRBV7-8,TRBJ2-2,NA,CASSLVAGVTGELFF
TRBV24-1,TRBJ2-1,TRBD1,CATSVPGQGARNEQFF
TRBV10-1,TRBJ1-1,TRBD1,CASSAGTGGTEAFF
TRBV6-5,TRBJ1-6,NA,CASSYQQGLSSPLHF
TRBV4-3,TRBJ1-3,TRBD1,CASSPGTASGNTIYF
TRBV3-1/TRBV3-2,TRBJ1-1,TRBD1,CATQAGQGTVAFF
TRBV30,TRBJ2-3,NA,CAWRERGTDTQYF
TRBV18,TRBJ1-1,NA,CASSPPNPGVNTEAFF
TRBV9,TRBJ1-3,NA,CASSFTHGNTIYF
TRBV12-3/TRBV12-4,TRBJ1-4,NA,CASSGRNEKLFF
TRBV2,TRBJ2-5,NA,CASSEAGVETQYF
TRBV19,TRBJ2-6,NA,CASTPRQGSGANVLTF
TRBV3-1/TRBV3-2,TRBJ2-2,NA,CASSLPLNGELFF
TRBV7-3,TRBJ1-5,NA,CASSLGGEQPQHF
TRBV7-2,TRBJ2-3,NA,CASRGAATDTQYF
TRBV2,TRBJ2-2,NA,CASKQDNTGELFF
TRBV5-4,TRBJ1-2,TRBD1,CASSTGQGLSGYTF
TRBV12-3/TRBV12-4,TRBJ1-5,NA,CASSVAGPQPQHF
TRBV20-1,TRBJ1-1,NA,CSARGDNEAFF
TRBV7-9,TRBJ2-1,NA,CASRPPGTDNEQFF
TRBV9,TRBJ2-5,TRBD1,CASSVQGAWAETQYF
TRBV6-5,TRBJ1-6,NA,CASSYSGTVNSPLHF
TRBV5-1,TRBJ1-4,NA,CASSLEYSGTHEKLFF
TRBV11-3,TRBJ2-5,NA,CASSSVGGETQYF
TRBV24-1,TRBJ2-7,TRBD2,CATSALPYGRLAGNYEQYF
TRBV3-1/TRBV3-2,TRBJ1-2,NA,CASSRDSPNRHGYTF
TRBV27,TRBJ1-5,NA,CASSFGSSANQPQHF
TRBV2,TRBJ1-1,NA,CASSGRTIRTEAFF
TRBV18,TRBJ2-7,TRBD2,CASSKRGPGTSSYEQYF
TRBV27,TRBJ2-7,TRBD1,CATRQGVYEQYF
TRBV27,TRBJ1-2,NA,CASSATVPYGYTF
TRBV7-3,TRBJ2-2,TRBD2,CASSLTQLAGGYNTGELFF